Sequencing of this T cell receptor (beta chain) was carried out in a study of T-cell memory formation after mild COVID-19. Using its own MiXCR run on the 5' RACE reads, TCRdb lists one record per CDR3 protein. There are about 140,000 distinct CDR3 sequences in the sample; about 14% occur only once, and 12% to 15% lies in the top ten. Sequencing used PBMCs or a T cell subset sorted from them (not recorded which). This clonotype was obtained from an adult woman who had mild COVID-19 (a few samples of this study predate the infection). Cell type and time point are not known.

CDR3 in DNA: TGTGCCAGCAGCCTTGGGGCGAGAGATGGCTACACCTTC. This gives the protein CASSLGARDGYTF. This chain connects TRBV6-6 to TRBJ1-2; D is perhaps TRBD1 (5 bases). This CDR3 spans 13 amino acids. V gave up 6 bases and J gave up 6 bases, with 14 bases separating them. CDR1 is MNHNY, CDR2 SVGAGI, per germline (reference sequence).